This T cell receptor beta chain was identified during a study of T cell responses to AZD1222 COVID-19 vaccine. This clone was detected only a few times. The antigen remains undetermined. Measured with immunoSEQ multiplex PCR; TCRdb has only the in-frame clones, and not every one. There are about 110,000 clones in the sample; roughly 92% occur only once, and about 8.3% lies in the top ten. Study-wide results and caveats: Just five to seven people given AZD1222 tested seropositive at baseline. Unmutated regions of variants are reportedly targeted by nearly half of spike-specific TCRs. Repertoires were sampled only after the peak T cell response.

Trimming took 1 base from V and 2 from J, leaving 12 bases between them. The CDR3 runs 16 residues. Germline-derived CDR1 and CDR2 are MDHEN and SYDVKM. This material consisted of peripheral blood, taken on day 0 of AZD1222 vaccination. The chain uses TRBV28 and TRBJ1-5, with D uncertain. This TCR was recovered from an adult in good health. CDR3 amino acids: CASSLSSVSRNQPQHF. In DNA, the CDR3 is TGTGCCAGCAGTTTATCTTCCGTATCGCGCAATCAGCCCCAGCATTTT.